The following is a TCR beta chain sequence with its context. The antigen is unknown. Data came from immunoSEQ multiplex PCR; TCRdb stores just in-frame clones and leaves some out. The profile shows about 130,000 clones, over 90% of them singletons. This entry belongs to a study of T cell responses to AZD1222 COVID-19 vaccine. Turning to the study itself: Doses given second, at about 4 or about 12 weeks, were pooled.

V gave up 5 bases and J gave up 8 bases, with 15 bases separating them. The CDR3 loop spans 14 amino acids. Germline CDR1 SGHAT, CDR2 FQDESV (reference sequence). The study's findings and limits: Among the donors, most were white British and more were female, and clonal diversity was possibly underestimated. Receipt of two AZD1222 doses was followed by a rise in Spike-specific TCR breadth and depth. CD4 TCRs associated with vaccination spanned spike, dominating at 160-218 and 743-854.

The chain joins TRBV11-1 to TRBJ1-4, with D possibly TRBD1 on 6 matching bases. The source of this sequence is an adult in good health. Specimen: peripheral blood, collected on day 0 of AZD1222 vaccination. CDR3 bases: TGTGCCAGCAGCCAGGGACAAAGGACGGAAAAACTGTTTTTT. Translated, it gives CASSQGQRTEKLFF.